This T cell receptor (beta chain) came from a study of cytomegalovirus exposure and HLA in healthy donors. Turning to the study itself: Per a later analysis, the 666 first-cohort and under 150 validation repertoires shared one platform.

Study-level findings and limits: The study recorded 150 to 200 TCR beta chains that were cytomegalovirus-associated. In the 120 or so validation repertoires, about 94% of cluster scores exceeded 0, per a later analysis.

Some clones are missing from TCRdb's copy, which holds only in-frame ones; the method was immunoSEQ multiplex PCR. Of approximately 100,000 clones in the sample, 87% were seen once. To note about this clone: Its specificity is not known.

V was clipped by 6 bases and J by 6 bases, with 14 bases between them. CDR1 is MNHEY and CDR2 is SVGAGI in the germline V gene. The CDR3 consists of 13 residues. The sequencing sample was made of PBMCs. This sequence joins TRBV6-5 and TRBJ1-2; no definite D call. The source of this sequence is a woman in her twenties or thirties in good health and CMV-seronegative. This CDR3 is CASSDRTGDGYTF. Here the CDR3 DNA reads TGTGCCAGCAGCGATCGGACGGGAGATGGCTACACCTTC.